These T cell receptor beta chains were read from a single sample in a study of technical replicates of blood from several donors. Some clones are missing from TCRdb's copy, which holds only in-frame ones; the method was immunoSEQ multiplex PCR. The table records more than 55,000 clones, 92% of them present only once. Sequenced sample: T cells isolated from PBMCs. The receptors here all came from a human donor in good health. Both conserved end residues are part of each CDR3. The D gene is left open where the match is weak. Size tells how often a clone was seen (once, few, many) or the class of an expanded clone, and some rows leave it out.

V gene: TRBV30
J gene: TRBJ1-4
clone size: once
D gene: .
CDR3 protein: CAWTATNEKLFF
CDR3 DNA: TGTGCCTGGACAGCAACTAATGAAAAACTGTTTTTT

V gene: TRBV6-5
J gene: TRBJ1-3
clone size: .
D gene: .
CDR3 protein: CASSYSGESGNTIYF
CDR3 DNA: TGTGCCAGCAGTTACTCAGGGGAATCTGGAAACACCATATATTTT

V gene: TRBV7-2
J gene: TRBJ2-3
clone size: once
D gene: .
CDR3 protein: CASSLESSTDTQYF
CDR3 DNA: TGTGCCAGCAGCTTAGAATCTAGCACAGATACGCAGTATTTT

V gene: TRBV7-8
J gene: TRBJ2-7
clone size: .
D gene: .
CDR3 protein: CASSLDRPRRSEEQYF
CDR3 DNA: TGTGCCAGCAGCTTAGATAGGCCTAGAAGGTCTGAAGAGCAGTACTTC

V gene: TRBV28
J gene: TRBJ1-2
clone size: .
D gene: TRBD1
CDR3 protein: CASSSQEGASGYGYTF
CDR3 DNA: TGTGCCAGCAGCTCACAGGAGGGGGCCTCGGGATATGGCTACACCTTC

V gene: TRBV9
J gene: TRBJ2-1
clone size: once
D gene: TRBD2
CDR3 protein: CASSVIAGAENEQFF
CDR3 DNA: TGTGCCAGCAGCGTGATAGCGGGAGCTGAGAATGAGCAGTTCTTC

V gene: TRBV25-1
J gene: TRBJ1-2
clone size: once
D gene: .
CDR3 protein: CASSDSLACYTF
CDR3 DNA: TGTGCCAGCAGTGACTCCTTAGCTTGCTACACCTTC

V gene: TRBV7-9
J gene: TRBJ2-7
clone size: .
D gene: .
CDR3 protein: CASSSGDFKDEQYF
CDR3 DNA: TGTGCCAGCAGCTCCGGGGACTTCAAGGACGAGCAGTACTTC

V gene: TRBV5-4
J gene: TRBJ2-7
clone size: .
D gene: .
CDR3 protein: CASSLWGEDDEQYF
CDR3 DNA: TGTGCCAGCAGCTTGTGGGGGGAGGATGACGAGCAGTACTTC

V gene: TRBV4-2
J gene: TRBJ2-4
clone size: .
D gene: .
CDR3 protein: CASSQGSSDGDLSKNIQYF
CDR3 DNA: TGTGCCAGCAGCCAAGGGTCTAGCGACGGAGACTTGTCCAAAAACATTCAGTACTTC

V gene: TRBV6-1
J gene: TRBJ2-7
clone size: .
D gene: TRBD1
CDR3 protein: CASDDRVPGEQYF
CDR3 DNA: TGTGCCAGCGATGACAGGGTCCCGGGCGAGCAGTACTTC

V gene: TRBV4-1
J gene: TRBJ2-6
clone size: .
D gene: TRBD2
CDR3 protein: CASSLGLAGGDYSGANVLTF
CDR3 DNA: TGCGCCAGCAGCCTGGGACTAGCGGGAGGAGACTACTCTGGGGCCAACGTCCTGACTTTC

V gene: TRBV5-5
J gene: TRBJ2-2
clone size: .
D gene: TRBD1
CDR3 protein: CASSLPTGAAMNTGELFF
CDR3 DNA: TGTGCCAGCAGCTTGCCCACAGGGGCGGCTATGAACACCGGGGAGCTGTTTTTT

V gene: TRBV2
J gene: TRBJ2-1
clone size: .
D gene: TRBD2
CDR3 protein: CASSRDYHNEQFF
CDR3 DNA: TGTGCCAGCAGTCGGGACTACCACAATGAGCAGTTCTTC

V gene: TRBV7-2
J gene: TRBJ2-4
clone size: .
D gene: TRBD1
CDR3 protein: CASSFKRTGRNIQYF
CDR3 DNA: TGTGCCAGCAGCTTCAAAAGGACAGGGCGAAACATTCAGTACTTC

V gene: TRBV7-9
J gene: TRBJ2-3
clone size: once
D gene: TRBD2
CDR3 protein: CASSLSSGVTDTQYF
CDR3 DNA: TGTGCCAGCAGCTTATCTAGCGGGGTCACCGATACGCAGTATTTT

V gene: TRBV5-6
J gene: TRBJ2-7
clone size: .
D gene: TRBD2
CDR3 protein: CASSFVASGYEQYF
CDR3 DNA: TGTGCCAGCAGCTTCGTGGCTAGCGGTTACGAGCAGTACTTC

V gene: TRBV5-1
J gene: TRBJ1-1
clone size: .
D gene: .
CDR3 protein: CASRPSGGEPSEAFF
CDR3 DNA: TGCGCCAGCAGACCCTCGGGCGGGGAACCCTCTGAAGCTTTCTTT

V gene: TRBV7-9
J gene: TRBJ2-1
clone size: few
D gene: .
CDR3 protein: CASSFPRDTYNEQFF
CDR3 DNA: TGTGCCAGCAGCTTCCCTCGGGACACTTACAATGAGCAGTTCTTC

V gene: TRBV6-6
J gene: TRBJ1-5
clone size: .
D gene: TRBD1
CDR3 protein: CASSYPRDRVQPQHF
CDR3 DNA: TGTGCCAGCAGTTATCCCCGGGACAGGGTCCAGCCCCAGCATTTT

V gene: TRBV11-2
J gene: TRBJ2-5
clone size: .
D gene: TRBD2
CDR3 protein: CASSLSTSGWRNQYF
CDR3 DNA: TGTGCCAGCAGCTTGTCCACTAGCGGGTGGAGGAATCAGTACTTC

V gene: TRBV10-3
J gene: TRBJ2-4
clone size: .
D gene: .
CDR3 protein: CAISDPSAVAKNIQYF
CDR3 DNA: TGTGCCATCAGTGACCCTAGCGCCGTAGCCAAAAACATTCAGTACTTC

V gene: TRBV6-4
J gene: TRBJ2-3
clone size: .
D gene: TRBD2
CDR3 protein: CASSVGPAGGPDTQYF
CDR3 DNA: TGTGCCAGCAGTGTGGGCCCAGCGGGAGGGCCAGATACGCAGTATTTT

V gene: TRBV29-1
J gene: TRBJ1-2
clone size: .
D gene: TRBD1
CDR3 protein: CSVDKQGFGGYTF
CDR3 DNA: TGCAGCGTAGACAAACAGGGGTTTGGAGGCTACACCTTC

V gene: TRBV10-3
J gene: TRBJ1-3
clone size: .
D gene: .
CDR3 protein: CAISEADTISGNTIYF
CDR3 DNA: TGTGCCATCAGTGAGGCGGACACTATCTCTGGAAACACCATATATTTT

V gene: TRBV27
J gene: TRBJ2-3
clone size: .
D gene: .
CDR3 protein: CASSLDHYRTDTQYF
CDR3 DNA: TGTGCCAGCAGTTTAGACCACTATCGCACAGATACGCAGTATTTT

V gene: TRBV10-3
J gene: TRBJ1-5
clone size: .
D gene: .
CDR3 protein: CAISEGGGQPQHF
CDR3 DNA: TGTGCCATCAGTGAGGGGGGAGGTCAGCCCCAGCATTTT

V gene: TRBV4-3
J gene: TRBJ2-1
clone size: .
D gene: .
CDR3 protein: CASSQTKNEQFF
CDR3 DNA: TGCGCCAGCAGCCAAACAAAGAATGAGCAGTTCTTC

V gene: TRBV29-1
J gene: TRBJ2-7
clone size: .
D gene: TRBD2
CDR3 protein: CSVEGGAAYEQYF
CDR3 DNA: TGCAGCGTTGAGGGAGGGGCAGCGTACGAGCAGTACTTC

V gene: TRBV27
J gene: TRBJ2-7
clone size: .
D gene: .
CDR3 protein: CASSFTGLEQYF
CDR3 DNA: TGTGCCAGCAGTTTTACAGGGCTTGAGCAGTACTTC

V gene: TRBV28
J gene: TRBJ2-7
clone size: .
D gene: TRBD2
CDR3 protein: CASRLAGSENEQYF
CDR3 DNA: TGTGCCAGCAGGTTAGCGGGATCGGAGAACGAGCAGTACTTC

V gene: TRBV4-2
J gene: TRBJ2-2
clone size: .
D gene: .
CDR3 protein: CASSPTGNVRTGELFF
CDR3 DNA: TGTGCCAGCAGCCCCACAGGGAACGTAAGGACCGGGGAGCTGTTTTTT

V gene: TRBV28
J gene: TRBJ2-7
clone size: .
D gene: .
CDR3 protein: CASSFHPGAYEQYF
CDR3 DNA: TGTGCCAGCAGTTTTCATCCGGGGGCCTACGAGCAGTACTTC

V gene: TRBV28
J gene: TRBJ1-5
clone size: .
D gene: .
CDR3 protein: CASSLEGEVQPQHF
CDR3 DNA: TGTGCCAGCAGTTTAGAGGGGGAAGTTCAGCCCCAGCATTTT

V gene: TRBV27
J gene: TRBJ2-1
clone size: .
D gene: .
CDR3 protein: CASSLFSVYNEQFF
CDR3 DNA: TGTGCCAGCAGTTTATTTTCGGTTTACAATGAGCAGTTCTTC

V gene: TRBV5-1
J gene: TRBJ1-1
clone size: .
D gene: .
CDR3 protein: CASSSSSLGGVPGAEAFF
CDR3 DNA: TGCGCCAGCAGCTCCTCCTCCCTCGGGGGGGTCCCGGGGGCTGAAGCTTTCTTT

V gene: TRBV10-2
J gene: TRBJ2-1
clone size: .
D gene: TRBD2
CDR3 protein: CASSLDSSGSTNEQFF
CDR3 DNA: TGCGCCAGCAGTCTAGATTCTAGCGGGAGTACGAATGAGCAGTTCTTC

V gene: TRBV5-1
J gene: TRBJ2-3
clone size: once
D gene: TRBD2
CDR3 protein: CASSFGTSGSPLVRRDTQYF
CDR3 DNA: TGCGCCAGCAGCTTTGGGACTAGCGGGAGCCCACTAGTACGACGGGATACGCAGTATTTT

V gene: TRBV19
J gene: TRBJ2-1
clone size: .
D gene: .
CDR3 protein: CASSIDLQGNNEQFF
CDR3 DNA: TGTGCCAGTAGTATAGACCTACAGGGAAACAATGAGCAGTTCTTC

V gene: TRBV7-9
J gene: TRBJ1-1
clone size: .
D gene: .
CDR3 protein: CASRQGGLNTEAFF
CDR3 DNA: TGTGCCAGCAGGCAAGGGGGATTAAACACTGAAGCTTTCTTT

V gene: TRBV4-3
J gene: TRBJ2-7
clone size: .
D gene: TRBD2
CDR3 protein: CASSQDSRREHLF
CDR3 DNA: TGCGCCAGCAGCCAAGATAGCCGGCGGGAGCATCTCTTC

V gene: TRBV6-1
J gene: TRBJ2-1
clone size: .
D gene: TRBD2
CDR3 protein: CASILAGSYNEQFF
CDR3 DNA: TGTGCCAGCATTCTAGCGGGATCTTACAATGAGCAGTTCTTC

V gene: TRBV28
J gene: TRBJ1-5
clone size: .
D gene: .
CDR3 protein: CASSLWGEDQPQHF
CDR3 DNA: TGTGCCAGCAGTTTATGGGGGGAGGATCAGCCCCAGCATTTT

V gene: TRBV9
J gene: TRBJ1-5
clone size: .
D gene: .
CDR3 protein: CASSVGQDNQPQHF
CDR3 DNA: TGTGCCAGCAGCGTAGGGCAGGACAATCAGCCCCAGCATTTT

V gene: TRBV19
J gene: TRBJ1-2
clone size: .
D gene: .
CDR3 protein: CASGQETNYGYTF
CDR3 DNA: TGTGCCAGCGGACAAGAGACTAACTATGGCTACACCTTC

V gene: TRBV9
J gene: TRBJ1-1
clone size: few
D gene: TRBD1
CDR3 protein: CASSVGTVLNTEAFF
CDR3 DNA: TGTGCCAGCAGCGTCGGGACAGTCTTGAACACTGAAGCTTTCTTT

V gene: TRBV5-1
J gene: TRBJ2-1
clone size: .
D gene: .
CDR3 protein: CASSLGWERSNEQFF
CDR3 DNA: TGCGCCAGCAGCTTGGGGTGGGAGAGAAGCAATGAGCAGTTCTTC

V gene: TRBV5-6
J gene: TRBJ2-7
clone size: .
D gene: TRBD2
CDR3 protein: CASSFLGRGVYEQYF
CDR3 DNA: TGTGCCAGCAGCTTTCTCGGACGGGGGGTTTACGAGCAGTACTTC

V gene: TRBV18
J gene: TRBJ2-1
clone size: .
D gene: TRBD2
CDR3 protein: CASSPSSGDEQFF
CDR3 DNA: TGTGCCAGCTCACCGTCTAGCGGCGATGAGCAGTTCTTC

V gene: TRBV6-1
J gene: TRBJ2-1
clone size: .
D gene: .
CDR3 protein: CASSEAPATLYNEQFF
CDR3 DNA: TGTGCCAGCAGTGAAGCCCCGGCGACTCTCTACAATGAGCAGTTCTTC

V gene: TRBV18
J gene: TRBJ1-1
clone size: .
D gene: .
CDR3 protein: CASSPTGIDTEAFF
CDR3 DNA: TGTGCCAGCTCACCAACAGGGATTGACACTGAAGCTTTCTTT

V gene: TRBV7-9
J gene: TRBJ1-1
clone size: once
D gene: .
CDR3 protein: CASSSTRHEAFF
CDR3 DNA: TGTGCCAGCAGCTCGACCCGACACGAAGCTTTCTTT

V gene: TRBV28
J gene: TRBJ1-5
clone size: .
D gene: TRBD1
CDR3 protein: CASSSPEQGSRQPQHF
CDR3 DNA: TGTGCCAGCAGTTCTCCGGAACAGGGGTCCCGTCAGCCCCAGCATTTT

V gene: TRBV10-3
J gene: TRBJ2-3
clone size: .
D gene: TRBD1
CDR3 protein: CAIRGDRGENTQYF
CDR3 DNA: TGTGCCATCAGGGGGGACAGGGGTGAGAATACGCAGTATTTT

V gene: TRBV6-1
J gene: TRBJ1-1
clone size: .
D gene: .
CDR3 protein: CASRPSGVTEAFF
CDR3 DNA: TGTGCCTCCCGCCCGAGCGGGGTCACTGAAGCTTTCTTT

V gene: TRBV10-3
J gene: TRBJ2-3
clone size: .
D gene: .
CDR3 protein: CAISESRENTQYF
CDR3 DNA: TGTGCCATCAGTGAGTCGAGGGAAAATACGCAGTATTTT

V gene: TRBV6-4
J gene: TRBJ2-3
clone size: .
D gene: TRBD1
CDR3 protein: CASSLGQGADTQYF
CDR3 DNA: TGTGCCAGCAGTCTGGGACAGGGGGCAGATACGCAGTATTTT

V gene: TRBV6-5
J gene: TRBJ2-7
clone size: .
D gene: TRBD1
CDR3 protein: CASSYSTGERGYEQYF
CDR3 DNA: TGTGCCAGCAGTTACAGCACAGGGGAAAGAGGCTACGAGCAGTACTTC